The 30 T cell receptor beta chains below were found in one sample sequenced in a study of T cell responses to AZD1222 COVID-19 vaccine. Clones were read by immunoSEQ multiplex PCR, and TCRdb kept only the in-frame ones, dropping some. The table includes 200,000 or so clones, about 94% detected once. The sample consisted of peripheral blood, taken on day 0 of AZD1222 vaccination. These receptors all stem from an adult in good health.

The CDR3 loop is CAISESRDQPQHF. The CDR3 region has the DNA TGTGCCATCAGTGAGTCTCGGGATCAGCCCCAGCATTTT. V gene TRBV10-3 combines with J gene TRBJ1-5; D remains ambiguous. Germline V gene lookup returns CDR1 ENHRY and CDR2 SYGVKD. The V end was cut by 0 bases, the J end by 5 bases, with 5 bases between. The CDR3 has 13 residues.

The chain uses TRBV9 and TRBJ1-1; D may be TRBD1 (6 bases). This CDR3 is 16 amino acids long. Germline V CDR1 and CDR2: SGDLS, YYNGEE. The V and J ends lost 4 bases and 0 bases respectively, with 16 bases between them. The CDR3 DNA sequence: TGTGCCAGCAGCCCCCAGGGGACGGCTATGAACACTGAAGCTTTCTTT. It encodes CASSPQGTAMNTEAFF.

In this sample, this clone turned up once. V gene TRBV11-3 combines with J gene TRBJ2-1; D is undetermined. V lost 1 base, J lost 0 bases, and 13 bases lay in between. Germline V gives CDR1 SGHNT, CDR2 YENEEA. This CDR3 comprises 17 residues. The CDR3 here is CASSLGVAASSYNEQFF. CDR3 DNA sequence: TGTGCCAGCAGCTTAGGGGTTGCGGCCAGCTCCTACAATGAGCAGTTCTTC.

The table lists this clone with a count of one. This sequence joins TRBV20-1 and TRBJ2-7; D is unclear. CDR3 length equals 13 residues. The germline V and J ends were trimmed by 3 bases and 5 bases, with 14 bases remaining between them. From germline, CDR1 is DFQATT and CDR2 SNEGSKA (reference sequence). The CDR3 here is CSASLAVENEQYF. The CDR3 DNA sequence: TGCAGTGCTAGTTTGGCTGTCGAGAACGAGCAGTACTTC.

This rearrangement joins TRBV5-1 to TRBJ2-2; D gene uncertain. V shed 2 bases and J shed 2 bases, with 7 bases lying between them. CDR3 size: 14 residues. CDR1 is SGHRS, CDR2 YFSETQ, per germline. In nucleotides, the CDR3 is TGCGCCAGCAGCTTACGGCCTAACACCGGGGAGCTGTTTTTT. Protein sequence: CASSLRPNTGELFF.

A single count supports this clone. The chain employs TRBV15 and TRBJ2-6; no clear D gene. CDR3 length: 17 residues. The germline V gene has CDR1 LNHNV and CDR2 YYDKDF (reference sequence). The ends were cut back, 3 bases at V and 1 base at J, with 13 bases in the middle. Here the CDR3 reads CATSSWAEGSGANVLTF. CDR3 sequence (DNA): TGTGCCACCAGCAGCTGGGCAGAAGGATCTGGGGCCAACGTCCTGACTTTC.

The chain links TRBV9 to TRBJ2-2; 7 bases align to TRBD2. V trimming: 2 bases; J trimming: 6 bases; junction bases outside the gene matches: 7. Germline lookup yields CDR1 SGDLS and CDR2 YYNGEE. The length of the CDR3 is 15 residues. The CDR3 is CASSVLAGDPGELFF. The CDR3 DNA sequence: TGTGCCAGCAGCGTCCTGGCGGGGGACCCCGGGGAGCTGTTTTTT.

The chain combines TRBV7-9 with TRBJ1-2; 7 nucleotides match TRBD1. The V gene end was trimmed by 6 bases and the J gene end by 4 bases; junction bases not matched to a gene: 11. Germline CDR1 reads SEHNR; CDR2 reads FQNEAQ (reference sequence). The CDR3 sequence is 15 residues long. The CDR3 coding sequence is TGTGCCAGCAGTTCACTAGGGGGCATCAGCTATGGCTACACCTTC. It codes for CASSSLGGISYGYTF.

J is TRBJ2-3 and V is TRBV7-3; D is undetermined. The germline V and J ends were trimmed by 5 bases and 6 bases, with 9 bases remaining between them. There are 12 residues in the CDR3. CDR1 SGHTA and CDR2 FQGTGA come from the germline V gene. The CDR3 nucleotides read TGTGCCAGCAGCCCCTCGAAGGATACGCAGTATTTT. It translates to CASSPSKDTQYF.

V and J are TRBV6-5 and TRBJ1-5; the D gene is possibly TRBD1 (6 bases). CDR3 length: 14 amino acids. Trimming cost V 6 bases and J 3 bases, with 12 bases left between them. Germline V gives CDR1 MNHEY, CDR2 SVGAGI. The CDR3 nucleotides are TGTGCCAGCAGAGCCGGGACACTCAATCAGCCCCAGCATTTT. Protein product: CASRAGTLNQPQHF.

As DNA, the CDR3 is TGTGCCAGCAGCTTAACGACCCGAACAACTAATGAAAAACTGTTTTTT. Amino acids: CASSLTTRTTNEKLFF. The chain joins TRBV7-6 to TRBJ1-4; D not certain. Trimming pared 2 bases from V and 0 bases from J, leaving 10 bases between. CDR1 SGHVS and CDR2 FNYEAQ come from the germline V gene. The CDR3 has 16 residues. Based on the CDR3 plus reference TRBV7-6 and TRBJ1-4, the full variable domain is GAGVSQSPRYKVTKRGQDVALRCDPISGHVSLYWYRQALGQGPEFLTYFNYEAQQDKSGLPNDRFSAERPEGSISTLTIQRTEQRDSAMYRCASSLTTRTTNEKLFFGSGTQLSVL.

This chain connects TRBV28 to TRBJ2-5; a possible D gene is TRBD2 (5 bases). Germline CDR1 reads MDHEN; CDR2 reads SYDVKM. With 9 bases removed from V and 5 bases from J, the gap between germline ends came to 13 bases. The CDR3 loop spans 12 amino acids. The CDR3 region has the DNA TGTGCCAGTGACGGGGAGTCGGAGACCCAGTACTTC. It specifies CASDGESETQYF. Variable domain in full (rest from reference TRBV28 and TRBJ2-5): DVKVTQSSRYLVKRTGEKVFLECVQDMDHENMFWYRQDPGLGLRLIYFSYDVKMKEKGDIPEGYSVSREKKERFSLILESASTNQTSMYLCASDGESETQYFGPGTRLLVL.

V and J are TRBV29-1 and TRBJ2-7; 10 nucleotides agree with TRBD2. The germline V gene encodes CDR1 SQVTM and CDR2 ANQGSEA. CDR3 length equals 17 residues. With 6 bases clipped from V and 4 bases from J, the junction kept 18 bases outside the gene matches. Written as DNA, the CDR3 is TGCAGCGTCGCGGGGGGGCTAGCGGGAGCCGGAAGGTACGAGCAGTACTTC. It is translated as CSVAGGLAGAGRYEQYF.

This clone was recorded a few times. J is TRBJ1-2 and V is TRBV9; TRBD1 aligns across 7 bases. Germline V gene lookup returns CDR1 SGDLS and CDR2 YYNGEE. J was trimmed by 2 bases and V by 0 bases; bases with no gene match: 1. There are 14 residues in the CDR3. The CDR3 loop reads CASSVGDSNYGYTF. The CDR3 bases are TGTGCCAGCAGCGTAGGGGACAGCAACTATGGCTACACCTTC.

This clone has just one count. The V and J genes are TRBV19 and TRBJ1-6; D not certain. V was clipped by 4 bases and J by 9 bases, with 7 bases between them. CDR1 and CDR2 from the germline V gene are LNHDA and SQIVND (reference sequence). The CDR3 consists of 12 residues. The CDR3 is CASSTAGSPLHF. CDR3 coding DNA: TGTGCCAGTAGTACCGCCGGTTCACCCCTCCACTTT.

CDR3 in amino acids: CASSLGQGGEKLFF. CDR3 bases: TGCGCCAGCAGCTTGGGACAGGGAGGTGAAAAACTGTTTTTT. The J gene is TRBJ1-4, the V gene TRBV5-1; TRBD1 matches 7 bases. V lost 0 bases to trimming and J lost 7 bases; unmatched junction nucleotides: 3. This CDR3 comprises 14 residues. The germline V gene has CDR1 SGHRS and CDR2 YFSETQ. Complete variable domain (other parts from reference TRBV5-1 and TRBJ1-4): KAGVTQTPRYLIKTRGQQVTLSCSPISGHRSVSWYQQTPGQGLQFLFEYFSETQRNKGNFPGRFSGRQFSNSRSEMNVSTLELGDSALYLCASSLGQGGEKLFFGSGTQLSVL.

The J gene is TRBJ1-1, the V gene TRBV14; no firm D call. The CDR3 covers 13 residues. V lost 2 bases and J lost 0, with 4 bases in between. Germline CDR1 SGHDN, CDR2 FVKESK. The CDR3 nucleotides read TGTGCCAGCAGCCAACAGATGAACACTGAAGCTTTCTTT. It specifies CASSQQMNTEAFF.

This clone has just one count. V gene TRBV3-1 (or the pseudogene TRBV3-2) combines with J gene TRBJ2-4; 7 bases map to TRBD2. The CDR3 extends over 13 amino acids. CDR1 and CDR2 (germline): LGHDT, YNNKEL (reference sequence). V trimming: 8 bases; J trimming: 3 bases; junction bases outside the gene matches: 4. DNA of the CDR3: TGTGCCAGCGGCGGGAGCGGCAAAAACATTCAGTACTTC. It encodes CASGGSGKNIQYF.

The chain has TRBV3-1 (or the pseudogene TRBV3-2) and TRBJ1-2, with D possibly matching TRBD1 (5 bases). The germline V and J ends were trimmed by 4 bases and 8 bases, with 14 bases remaining between them. Germline values: CDR1 LGHDT, CDR2 YNNKEL (reference sequence). There are 13 residues in the CDR3. CDR3 sequence: CASSRGTEQGYTF. As DNA, the CDR3 is TGTGCCAGCAGCCGCGGGACGGAGCAAGGCTACACCTTC.

This chain uses TRBV7-2 with TRBJ2-1, with 10 nucleotides matching TRBD2. This CDR3 comprises 16 residues. V shed 1 base and J 8 bases; nucleotides not matched to a gene: 8. Germline V gene sequence: CDR1 SGHTA, CDR2 FQGNSA. The CDR3 DNA sequence: TGTGCCAGCAGCTTAGGTACTAGCGGGGTACGGGATGAGCAGTTCTTC. This gives the protein CASSLGTSGVRDEQFF.

This clone has more than one count but fewer than ten. The rearrangement joins TRBV12-3 or TRBV12-4 to TRBJ2-7; a possible D gene is TRBD1 (6 bases). V gave up 1 base and J gave up 10 bases, with 8 bases separating them. CDR3 size: 11 residues. CDR3 in DNA: TGTGCCAGCAGTTTAGACAGGGATCAGTACTTC. Translated: CASSLDRDQYF.

This clone was recorded a few times. The chain employs TRBV6-2 or TRBV6-3 and TRBJ1-5; D gene uncertain. The germline V and J ends were trimmed by 5 bases and 3 bases, with 14 bases remaining between them. CDR1 is MNHEY, CDR2 SVGEGT, per germline. This CDR3 comprises 15 residues. The CDR3 sequence: CASSEGHTNNQPQHF. CDR3 sequence (DNA): TGTGCCAGCAGTGAGGGCCACACCAACAATCAGCCCCAGCATTTT.

V gene TRBV12-2 combines with J gene TRBJ2-5; no DNA check was done on the table's D call, TRBD2. TRBV12-2 is tagged as a pseudogene. The CDR3 sequence is 16 residues long. The chain's CDR3 is CASRPSARQREETQYF. As DNA, the CDR3 is TGTGCAAGTCGCCCCTCAGCGAGGCAACGAGAGGAGACCCAGTACTTC.

The chain has TRBV30 and TRBJ2-1, with D hard to call. V lost 2 bases, J lost 4 bases, and 9 bases lay in between. The CDR3 is 13 amino acids. The germline V gene encodes CDR1 GTSNPN and CDR2 SVGIG (reference sequence). CDR3 region: CAWSSRKYNEQFF. CDR3 coding DNA: TGTGCCTGGAGTTCGCGGAAGTACAATGAGCAGTTCTTC.

The chain couples TRBV7-9 to TRBJ1-2; 9 nucleotides match TRBD1. The CDR3 is 14 residues long. Looked up from germline, CDR1 is SEHNR and CDR2 is FQNEAQ (reference sequence). After removal of 3 bases from V and 6 bases from J, the junction contained 5 bases not matched to a gene. CDR3 in amino acids: CASSFPGQGHGYTF. Written as DNA, the CDR3 is TGTGCCAGCAGCTTCCCCGGACAGGGGCATGGCTACACCTTC.

The chain couples TRBV6-5 to TRBJ1-5; TRBD1 matches at 7 bases. This CDR3 region has 13 residues. The V gene end was trimmed by 4 bases and the J gene end by 7 bases; junction bases not matched to a gene: 4. In germline, CDR1 is MNHEY, CDR2 SVGAGI. This CDR3 is CASSWARGQPQHF. Written as DNA, the CDR3 is TGTGCCAGCAGTTGGGCCAGGGGGCAGCCCCAGCATTTT.

The chain is built from TRBV9 and TRBJ2-1, with D hard to call. Trimming removed 4 bases at V and 2 bases at J, with 10 bases between. CDR1 is SGDLS and CDR2 is YYNGEE in the germline V gene. This CDR3 comprises 14 residues. DNA for the CDR3: TGTGCCAGCAGCCTGGGGTACGCCTACAATGAGCAGTTCTTC. Translated, it gives CASSLGYAYNEQFF.

This chain connects TRBV7-3 to TRBJ2-1; 9 bases map to TRBD1. The CDR3 length is 13 residues. Germline loops: CDR1 SGHTA, CDR2 FQGTGA. V lost 3 bases and J lost 8; bases outside the gene matches: 2. The CDR3 spells CASSLGQGYEQFF. DNA for the CDR3: TGTGCCAGCAGCTTGGGACAGGGCTATGAGCAGTTCTTC.

The CDR3 loop reads CASSPPGRGNTEAFF. CDR3 DNA: TGTGCCAGCAGCCCCCCGGGGAGGGGGAACACTGAAGCTTTCTTT. This chain connects TRBV9 to TRBJ1-1; D perhaps matches TRBD1 (5 bases). CDR1 SGDLS and CDR2 YYNGEE come from the germline V gene. Trimming removed 4 bases at V and 1 base at J, with 14 bases between. CDR3 size: 15 residues.

In DNA, the CDR3 is TGTGCCAGCAGTTTAAAAGGCAGGGGTTACGAGCAGTACTTC. This encodes CASSLKGRGYEQYF. J is TRBJ2-7 and V is TRBV27; a weak D match, TRBD1 (6 bases). CDR3 length: 14 residues. Germline CDR1 and CDR2: MNHEY and SMNVEV (reference sequence). Deletions cut 2 bases from V and 4 bases from J, with 12 bases between.